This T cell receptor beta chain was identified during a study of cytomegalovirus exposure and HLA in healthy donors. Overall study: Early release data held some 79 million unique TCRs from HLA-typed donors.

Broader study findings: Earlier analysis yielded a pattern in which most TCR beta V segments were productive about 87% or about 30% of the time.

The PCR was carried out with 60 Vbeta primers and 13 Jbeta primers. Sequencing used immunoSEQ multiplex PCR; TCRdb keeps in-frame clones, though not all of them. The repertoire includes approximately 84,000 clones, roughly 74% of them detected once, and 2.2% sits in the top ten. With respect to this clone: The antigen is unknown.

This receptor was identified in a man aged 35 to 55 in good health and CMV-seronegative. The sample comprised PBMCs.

The CDR3 region is CASSPGAGGTNTEAFF. DNA for the CDR3: TGTGCCAGCAGCCCCGGGGCAGGGGGAACGAACACTGAAGCTTTCTTT. This chain links TRBV21-1 with TRBJ1-1; TRBD1, as called in the table, went unchecked against the DNA. TRBV21-1 is a pseudogene locus. The CDR3 extends over 16 amino acids.